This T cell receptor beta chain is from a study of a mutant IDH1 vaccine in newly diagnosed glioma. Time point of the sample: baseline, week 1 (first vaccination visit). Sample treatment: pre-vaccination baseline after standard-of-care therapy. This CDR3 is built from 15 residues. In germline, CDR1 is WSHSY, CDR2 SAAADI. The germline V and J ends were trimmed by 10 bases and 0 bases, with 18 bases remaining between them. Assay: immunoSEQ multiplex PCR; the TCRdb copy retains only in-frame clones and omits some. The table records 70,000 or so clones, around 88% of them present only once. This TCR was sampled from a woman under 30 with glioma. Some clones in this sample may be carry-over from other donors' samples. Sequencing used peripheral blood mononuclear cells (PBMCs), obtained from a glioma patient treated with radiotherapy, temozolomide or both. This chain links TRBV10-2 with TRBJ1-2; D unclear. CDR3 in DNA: TGCGCCACCACGAGACAAGAGTTAGCTAACTATGGCTACACCTTC. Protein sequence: CATTRQELANYGYTF.